This TCR beta chain was sequenced in a study of T-cell memory formation after mild COVID-19. As for the study in general: Clusters were largely donor specific. Findings and limits, study-wide: Pre-infection memory already had some responding clones, implying cross-reactive memory joined. Chiefly within CM and EM were the contracting CD4+ clones; CD8+ ones were within EMRA. The study found balanced CD4/CD8 in clones contracting day 15 to 85 and a CD4+ lean in later expanders.

Comments on this clonotype: The antigen is unknown.

The junction had 7 bases not matched to a gene; V was cut back by 4 bases and J by 2 bases. Germline V gene lookup returns CDR1 SGDLS and CDR2 YYNGEE. There are 15 residues in the CDR3. MiXCR, applied by TCRdb to the 5' RACE reads, yields one record per CDR3 protein. The sample lists 84,000 or so distinct CDR3 sequences, about 14% occurring once. Material for sequencing was PBMCs or a T cell subset sorted from them (not recorded which). The sequence was collected from an adult woman who had mild COVID-19 (a few samples of this study predate the infection). Cell type and time point are not known. V is TRBV9 and J is TRBJ2-7; 9 bases map to TRBD2. Written as DNA, the CDR3 is TGTGCCAGCAGCCCGCGGGGGGGGCGAACCTACGAGCAGTACTTC. Translated, it gives CASSPRGGRTYEQYF. Full variable domain (outside the CDR3, taken from reference TRBV9 and TRBJ2-7): DSGVTQTPKHLITATGQRVTLRCSPRSGDLSVYWYQQSLDQGLQFLIQYYNGEERAKGNILERFSAQQFPDLHSELNLSSLELGDSALYFCASSPRGGRTYEQYFGPGTRLTVT.